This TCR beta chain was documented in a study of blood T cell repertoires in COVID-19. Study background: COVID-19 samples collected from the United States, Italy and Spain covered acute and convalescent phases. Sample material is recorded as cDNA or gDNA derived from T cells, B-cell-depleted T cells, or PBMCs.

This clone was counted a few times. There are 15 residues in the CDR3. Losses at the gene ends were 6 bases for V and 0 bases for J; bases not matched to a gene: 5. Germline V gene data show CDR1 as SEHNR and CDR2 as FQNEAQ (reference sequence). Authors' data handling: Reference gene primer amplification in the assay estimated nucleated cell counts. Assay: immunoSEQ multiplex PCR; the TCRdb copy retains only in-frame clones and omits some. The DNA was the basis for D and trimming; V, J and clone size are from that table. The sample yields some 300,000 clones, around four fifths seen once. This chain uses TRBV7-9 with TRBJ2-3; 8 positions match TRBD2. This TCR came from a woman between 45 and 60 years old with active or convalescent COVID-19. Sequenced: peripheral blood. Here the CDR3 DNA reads TGTGCCAGCAGTAATAGCGGGATGAGCACAGATACGCAGTATTTT. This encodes CASSNSGMSTDTQYF.